This T cell receptor beta chain was retrieved from a study of T-cell memory formation after mild COVID-19. This clonotype was found a few times. TCRdb reanalysed the 5' RACE reads using MiXCR and keeps one entry per CDR3 protein. This sample has around 440,000 distinct CDR3 sequences, with 18% found just once. CDR3 length: 14 amino acids. V was cut by 2 bases and J by 2 bases, with 10 bases left in between. Germline CDR1 reads MNHEY; CDR2 reads SVGAGI. The genes are TRBV6-5 and TRBJ2-7, with unresolved D. This TCR came from an adult woman who had mild COVID-19 (a few samples of this study predate the infection). Cell type and time point are not known. Material: PBMCs or a T cell subset sorted from them (not recorded which). Here the CDR3 reads CASSYMATAYEQYF. The DNA of the CDR3 is TGTGCCAGCAGTTACATGGCTACCGCCTACGAGCAGTACTTC.